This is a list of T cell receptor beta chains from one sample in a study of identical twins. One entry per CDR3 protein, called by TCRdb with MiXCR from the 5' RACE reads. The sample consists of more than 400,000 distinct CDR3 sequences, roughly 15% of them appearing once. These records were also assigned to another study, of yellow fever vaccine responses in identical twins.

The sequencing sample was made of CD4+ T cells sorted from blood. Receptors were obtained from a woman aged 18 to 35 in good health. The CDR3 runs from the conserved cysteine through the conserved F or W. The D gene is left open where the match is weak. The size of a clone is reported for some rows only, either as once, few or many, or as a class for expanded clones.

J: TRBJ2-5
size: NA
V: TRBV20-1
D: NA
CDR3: CSANGRVGEYQETQYF
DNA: TGCAGTGCTAACGGGCGGGTGGGCGAGTACCAAGAGACCCAGTACTTC

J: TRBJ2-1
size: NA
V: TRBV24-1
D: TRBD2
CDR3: CATSDTTSIWQFF
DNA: TGTGCCACCAGTGACACGACTAGCATCTGGCAGTTCTTC

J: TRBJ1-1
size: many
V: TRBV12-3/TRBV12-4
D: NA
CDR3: CASSLTTEAFF
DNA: TGTGCCAGCAGTTTGACCACTGAAGCTTTCTTT

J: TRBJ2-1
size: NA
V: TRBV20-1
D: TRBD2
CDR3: CSALRTSGRFNEQFF
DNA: TGCAGTGCTTTACGGACTAGCGGGAGATTTAATGAGCAGTTCTTC

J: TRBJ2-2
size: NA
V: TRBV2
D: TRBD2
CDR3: CASSEALAGLGELFF
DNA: TGTGCCAGCAGTGAAGCTCTAGCGGGGTTAGGGGAGCTGTTTTTT

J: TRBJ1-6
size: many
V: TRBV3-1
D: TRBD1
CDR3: CASSQGQDNSPLHF
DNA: TGTGCCAGCAGCCAGGGACAGGATAATTCACCCCTCCACTTT

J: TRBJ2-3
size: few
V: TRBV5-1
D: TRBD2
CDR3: CASRDSGRTTDTQYF
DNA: TGCGCCAGCAGGGATAGCGGGAGGACGACAGATACGCAGTATTTT

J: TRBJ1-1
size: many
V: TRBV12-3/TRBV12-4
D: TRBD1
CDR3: CASRDNRGNTEAFF
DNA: TGTGCCAGCAGGGACAACAGGGGGAACACTGAAGCTTTCTTT

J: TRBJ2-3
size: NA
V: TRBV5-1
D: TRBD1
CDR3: CASSRDRGSGTQYF
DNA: TGCGCCAGCAGCAGGGACAGGGGGAGCGGTACGCAGTATTTT

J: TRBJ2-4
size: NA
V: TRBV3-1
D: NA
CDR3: CASSQDRARENIQYF
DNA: TGTGCCAGCAGCCAAGATCGCGCTCGAGAAAACATTCAGTACTTC

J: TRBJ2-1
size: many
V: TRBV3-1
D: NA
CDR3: CASSQGPGMGEQFF
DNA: TGTGCCAGCAGCCAAGGGCCAGGGATGGGTGAGCAGTTCTTC

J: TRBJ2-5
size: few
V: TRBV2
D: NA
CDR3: CASSDGGETQYF
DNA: TGTGCCAGCAGTGATGGGGGAGAGACCCAGTACTTC

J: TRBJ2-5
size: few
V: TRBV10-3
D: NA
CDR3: CAISARVLGDQETQYF
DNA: TGTGCCATCAGTGCTAGAGTTTTGGGGGACCAAGAGACCCAGTACTTC

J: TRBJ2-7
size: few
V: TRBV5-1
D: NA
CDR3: CASSFWADPLAVSYEQYF
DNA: TGCGCCAGCAGCTTTTGGGCCGACCCCTTAGCGGTCTCCTACGAGCAGTACTTC

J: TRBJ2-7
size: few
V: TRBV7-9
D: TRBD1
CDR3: CASSLPGTDPGEQYF
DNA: TGTGCCAGCAGCTTACCCGGGACAGATCCGGGCGAGCAGTACTTC

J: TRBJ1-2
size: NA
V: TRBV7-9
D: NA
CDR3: CASSLVADHYGYTF
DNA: TGTGCCAGCAGCTTAGTGGCAGACCACTATGGCTACACCTTC

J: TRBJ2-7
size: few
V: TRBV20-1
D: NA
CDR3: CSAINGAGGYEQYF
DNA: TGCAGTGCTATCAACGGCGCCGGAGGCTACGAGCAGTACTTC

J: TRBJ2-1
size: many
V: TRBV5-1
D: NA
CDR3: CASSLDGSSYNEQFF
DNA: TGCGCCAGCAGCTTGGACGGGAGCTCCTACAATGAGCAGTTCTTC

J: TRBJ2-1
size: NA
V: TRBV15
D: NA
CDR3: CATSSHLSEQFF
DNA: TGTGCCACCAGCAGCCATTTAAGTGAGCAGTTCTTC

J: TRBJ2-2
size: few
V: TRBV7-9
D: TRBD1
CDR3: CASSLRQGRNTGELFF
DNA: TGTGCCAGCAGCCTTCGACAGGGGCGGAACACCGGGGAGCTGTTTTTT

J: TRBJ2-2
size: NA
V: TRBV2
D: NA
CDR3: CASSEDITGELFF
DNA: TGTGCCAGCAGTGAAGACATTACCGGGGAGCTGTTTTTT

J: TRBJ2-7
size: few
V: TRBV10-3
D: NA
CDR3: CAISESIQNSYEQYF
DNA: TGTGCCATCAGTGAGTCGATACAGAATTCCTACGAGCAGTACTTC

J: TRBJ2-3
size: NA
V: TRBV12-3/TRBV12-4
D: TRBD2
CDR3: CASSLGTAGAPDTQYF
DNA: TGTGCCAGCAGTTTAGGGACAGCGGGAGCCCCAGATACGCAGTATTTT

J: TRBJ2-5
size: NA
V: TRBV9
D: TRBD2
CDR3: CASSVKAGGKETQYF
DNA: TGTGCCAGCAGCGTAAAAGCGGGGGGAAAAGAGACCCAGTACTTC

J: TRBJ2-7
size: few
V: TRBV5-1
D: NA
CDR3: CASSWGGPGTGGQYF
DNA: TGCGCCAGCAGCTGGGGGGGTCCCGGGACAGGAGGGCAGTACTTC

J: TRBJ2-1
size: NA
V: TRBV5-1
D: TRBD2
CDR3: CASSLGSGGGYNEQFF
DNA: TGCGCCAGCAGCTTGGGGTCCGGGGGGGGGTACAATGAGCAGTTCTTC

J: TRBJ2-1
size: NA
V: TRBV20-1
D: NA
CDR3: CSAQRWDVSSYNEQFF
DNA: TGCAGTGCCCAGAGGTGGGACGTAAGCTCCTACAATGAGCAGTTCTTC